The present T cell receptor beta chain was sequenced within a study of blood T cell repertoires in COVID-19. Method: immunoSEQ multiplex PCR; TCRdb's copy keeps in-frame clones and lacks some. Of some 390,000 clones in the sample, approximately 89% are singletons; the top ten hold less than 2%. The V gene end was trimmed by 7 bases and the J gene end by 2 bases; junction bases not matched to a gene: 9. The CDR3 runs to 15 residues. In germline, CDR1 is SNHLY, CDR2 FYNNEI. This chain connects TRBV2 to TRBJ2-5; 8 bases match TRBD2. The origin of this receptor is a woman in her 30s who had recovered from COVID-19. The sequencing sample was made of PBMCs or T cells enriched from blood (not recorded which). CDR3 in amino acids: CASIPAGAFQETQYF. The DNA of the CDR3 is TGTGCCAGCATCCCAGCGGGAGCCTTTCAAGAGACCCAGTACTTC.